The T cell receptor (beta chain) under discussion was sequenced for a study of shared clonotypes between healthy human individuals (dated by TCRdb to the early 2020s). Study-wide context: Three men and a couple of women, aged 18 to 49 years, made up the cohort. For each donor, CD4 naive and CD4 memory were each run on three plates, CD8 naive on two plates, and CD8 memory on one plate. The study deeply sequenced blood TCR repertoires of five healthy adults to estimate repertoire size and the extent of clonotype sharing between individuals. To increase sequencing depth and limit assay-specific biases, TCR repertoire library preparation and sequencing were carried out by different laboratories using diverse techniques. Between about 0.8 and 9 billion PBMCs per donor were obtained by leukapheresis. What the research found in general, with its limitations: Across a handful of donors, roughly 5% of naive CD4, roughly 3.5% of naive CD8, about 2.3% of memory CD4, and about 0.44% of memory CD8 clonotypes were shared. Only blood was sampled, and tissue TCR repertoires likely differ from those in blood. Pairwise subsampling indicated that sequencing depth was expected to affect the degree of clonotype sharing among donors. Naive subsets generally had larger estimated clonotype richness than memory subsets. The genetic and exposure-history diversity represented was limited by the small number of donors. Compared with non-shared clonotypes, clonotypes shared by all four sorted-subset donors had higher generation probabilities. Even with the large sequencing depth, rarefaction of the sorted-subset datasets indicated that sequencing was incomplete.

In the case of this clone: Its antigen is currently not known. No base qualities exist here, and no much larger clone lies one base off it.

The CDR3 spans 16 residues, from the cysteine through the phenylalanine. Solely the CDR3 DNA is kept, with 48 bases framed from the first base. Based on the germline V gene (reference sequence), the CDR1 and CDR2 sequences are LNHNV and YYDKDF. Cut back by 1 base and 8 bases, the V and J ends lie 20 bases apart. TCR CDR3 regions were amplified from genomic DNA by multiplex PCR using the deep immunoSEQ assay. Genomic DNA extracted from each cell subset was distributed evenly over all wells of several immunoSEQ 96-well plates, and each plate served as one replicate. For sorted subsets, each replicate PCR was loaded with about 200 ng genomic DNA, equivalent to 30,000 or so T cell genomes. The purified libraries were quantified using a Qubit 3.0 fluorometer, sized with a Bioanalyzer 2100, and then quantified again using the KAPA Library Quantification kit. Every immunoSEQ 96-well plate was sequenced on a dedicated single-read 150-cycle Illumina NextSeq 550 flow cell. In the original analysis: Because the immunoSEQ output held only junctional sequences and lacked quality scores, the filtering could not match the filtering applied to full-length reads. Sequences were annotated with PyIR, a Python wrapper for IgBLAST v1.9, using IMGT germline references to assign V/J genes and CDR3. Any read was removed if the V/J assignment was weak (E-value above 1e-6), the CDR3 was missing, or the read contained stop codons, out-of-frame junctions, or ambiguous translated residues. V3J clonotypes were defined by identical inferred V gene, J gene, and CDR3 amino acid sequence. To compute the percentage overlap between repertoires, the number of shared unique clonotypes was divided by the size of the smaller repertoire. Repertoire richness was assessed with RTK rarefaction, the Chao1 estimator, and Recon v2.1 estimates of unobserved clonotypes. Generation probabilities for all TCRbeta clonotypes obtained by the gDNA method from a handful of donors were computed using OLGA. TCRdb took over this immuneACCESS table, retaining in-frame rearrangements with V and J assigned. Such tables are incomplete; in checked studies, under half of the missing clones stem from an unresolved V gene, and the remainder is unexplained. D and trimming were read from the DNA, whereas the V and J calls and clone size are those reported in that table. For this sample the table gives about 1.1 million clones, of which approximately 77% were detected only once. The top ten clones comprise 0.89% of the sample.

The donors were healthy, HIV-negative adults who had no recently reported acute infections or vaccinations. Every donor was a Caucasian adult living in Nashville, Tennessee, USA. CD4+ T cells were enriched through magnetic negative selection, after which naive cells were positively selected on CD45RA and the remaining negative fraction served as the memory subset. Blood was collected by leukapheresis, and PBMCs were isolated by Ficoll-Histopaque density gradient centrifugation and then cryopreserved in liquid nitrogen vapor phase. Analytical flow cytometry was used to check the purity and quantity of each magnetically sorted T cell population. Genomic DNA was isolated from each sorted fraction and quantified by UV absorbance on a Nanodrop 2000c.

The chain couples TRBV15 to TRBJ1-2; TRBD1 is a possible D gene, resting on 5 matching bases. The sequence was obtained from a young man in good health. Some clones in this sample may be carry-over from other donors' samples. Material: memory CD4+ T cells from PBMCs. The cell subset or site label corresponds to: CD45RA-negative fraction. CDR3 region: CATSRVLAPAGTGYTF. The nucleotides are TGTGCCACCAGCAGAGTGTTGGCTCCCGCGGGGACGGGCTACACCTTC.